Listed here are 28 T cell receptor beta chains from one sample, sequenced in a study of blood T cell repertoires in COVID-19. Method: immunoSEQ multiplex PCR; TCRdb's copy keeps in-frame clones and lacks some. The profile shows 45,000 to 65,000 clones, about 86% of them singletons. Specimen: peripheral blood. These TCRs come from a man older than 75 with active COVID-19.

This chain joins TRBV28 and TRBJ1-5; 8 bases are a match to TRBD1. Germline CDR1 MDHEN, CDR2 SYDVKM. The CDR3 is 15 amino acids. V lost 6 bases and J lost 2; bases outside the gene matches: 6. The CDR3 nucleotides read TGTGCCAGCAGAAAAACGGGACAGGGCAATCAGCCCCAGCATTTT. Encoded protein: CASRKTGQGNQPQHF.

J is TRBJ1-2 and V is TRBV4-3; D not certain. Trimming stripped 1 base from V and 6 bases from J, with 9 bases between. The CDR3 loop spans 13 amino acids. Germline assignment: CDR1 LGHNA and CDR2 YSLEER. The CDR3 DNA follows: TGCGCCAGCAGCCAAGCTTTGGCGGATGGCTACACCTTC. This codes for CASSQALADGYTF.

This clone was seen a handful of times. The chain recombines TRBV6-2 or TRBV6-3 with TRBJ2-7; 7 positions match TRBD2. J was trimmed by 1 base and V by 0 bases; bases with no gene match: 3. Germline values: CDR1 MNHEY, CDR2 SVGEGT. CDR3 length: 15 amino acids. CDR3 nucleotide sequence: TGTGCCAGCAGTTACTCGGCTAGCGGTTCCTACGAGCAGTACTTC. It is translated as CASSYSASGSYEQYF.

In this sample, this clone turned up once. The V call is TRBV5-5, the J call TRBJ2-5; D possibly corresponds to TRBD2 (6 bases). Germline V CDR1 and CDR2: SGHKS, YYEKEE (reference sequence). V was clipped by 0 bases and J by 5 bases, with 17 bases between them. The CDR3 loop spans 16 amino acids. The chain's CDR3 is CASSLVVTGAQETQYF. CDR3 bases: TGTGCCAGCAGCTTGGTCGTAACGGGAGCTCAGGAGACCCAGTACTTC.

The CDR3 DNA reads as TGTGCCAGCTCACCACCGGGGGGGCCGGCGGAGACCCAGTACTTC. Its protein is CASSPPGGPAETQYF. The genes are TRBV18 and TRBJ2-5, with D possibly being TRBD2 (7 bases). Germline assignment: CDR1 KGHSH and CDR2 LQKENI. The CDR3 has 15 amino acids. The ends were cut back, 0 bases at V and 5 bases at J, with 13 bases in the middle.

V and J are TRBV12-3 or TRBV12-4 and TRBJ1-1, with D tentatively TRBD1 (5 bases). Between the trimmed V and J ends, which lost 2 bases and 8 bases, there was a span of 6 bases. The CDR3 is made up of 11 amino acids. The CDR3, as DNA: TGTGCCAGCAGTTTACAGGGAGAAGCTTTCTTT. Its protein is CASSLQGEAFF.

This clone is a singleton in its sample. The chain links TRBV28 to TRBJ1-4; the D is unclear. This CDR3 contains 16 residues. Per the germline V gene, CDR1 is MDHEN and CDR2 is SYDVKM. The V and J ends lost 5 bases and 8 bases respectively, with 21 bases between them. CDR3 nucleotide sequence: TGTGCCAGCAGTCCCCGCAGGCCCCCATATCGGGAAAAACTGTTTTTT. Protein: CASSPRRPPYREKLFF.

The V and J genes are TRBV28 and TRBJ2-6; D gene uncertain. The CDR3 consists of 14 residues. V was trimmed by 3 bases and J by 0 bases, leaving 3 bases between them. Germline CDR1 is MDHEN and CDR2 is SYDVKM. In nucleotides, the CDR3 is TGTGCCAGCAGTTTCAACTCTGGGGCCAACGTCCTGACTTTC. This translates into CASSFNSGANVLTF. Drawing the rest from reference TRBV28 and TRBJ2-6, the complete variable domain is DVKVTQSSRYLVKRTGEKVFLECVQDMDHENMFWYRQDPGLGLRLIYFSYDVKMKEKGDIPEGYSVSREKKERFSLILESASTNQTSMYLCASSFNSGANVLTFGAGSRLTVL.

The genes are TRBV5-1 and TRBJ1-3; possible D gene TRBD1, 5 bases. The CDR3 spans 14 residues. V gave up 4 bases and J gave up 0 bases, with 8 bases separating them. Germline lookup yields CDR1 SGHRS and CDR2 YFSETQ. The CDR3 is CASSGGSSGNTIYF. CDR3 nucleotide sequence: TGCGCCAGCAGCGGGGGGAGCTCTGGAAACACCATATATTTT.

With regard to this clone: This could be a read error, since a much larger clone is one nucleotide away. The sample contains more than one DNA sequence encoding this CDR3. This rearrangement joins TRBV7-8 to TRBJ2-7; the match to TRBD1 covers 10 bases. V lost 5 bases, J lost 3 bases, and 4 bases stayed unmatched. Per germline, CDR1 SGHVS and CDR2 FQNEAQ. This CDR3 region has 14 residues. CDR3 bases: TGTGCCAGCAGCGTGGGACAGGGGAACTACGAGCAGTACTTC. Translated: CASSVGQGNYEQYF. Drawing the rest from reference TRBV7-8 and TRBJ2-7, the complete variable domain is GAGVSQSPRYKVAKRGQDVALRCDPISGHVSLFWYQQALGQGPEFLTYFQNEAQLDKSGLPSDRFFAERPEGSVSTLKIQRTQQEDSAVYLCASSVGQGNYEQYFGPGTRLTVT.

V gene TRBV7-9 combines with J gene TRBJ1-4; 8 bases match TRBD1. Germline V gene data show CDR1 as SEHNR and CDR2 as FQNEAQ (reference sequence). Trimming cost V 4 bases and J 8 bases; bases outside gene matches: 6. The CDR3 is made up of 14 amino acids. The CDR3 region has the DNA TGTGCCAGCAGCTGGACAGGGAGCAGGGAAAAACTGTTTTTT. Translated, it gives CASSWTGSREKLFF.

The rearrangement joins TRBV4-1 to TRBJ2-5; 13 positions match TRBD2. This CDR3 has 15 amino acids. Trimming removed 3 bases from V and 5 bases from J; junction bases left unmatched: 3. CDR1 and CDR2 (germline): MGHRA, YSYEKL. CDR3 nucleotide sequence: TGCGCCAGCAGCCATGTGGGACTAGCGGGGGAGACCCAGTACTTC. As protein: CASSHVGLAGETQYF.

The V call is TRBV19, the J call TRBJ2-2; tentatively, D is TRBD2 (6 bases). The V end lost 2 bases, the J end lost 4 bases, and 14 bases lay between the germline ends. Germline assignment: CDR1 LNHDA and CDR2 SQIVND (reference sequence). The CDR3 is made up of 16 amino acids. DNA of the CDR3: TGTGCCAGTAGTATACCCCGCGGGGTGCTCACCGGGGAGCTGTTTTTT. Translating it yields CASSIPRGVLTGELFF.

This clone was counted a single time. The V and J genes are TRBV12-2 and TRBJ2-2; TRBD2, the D gene given by the table, was not confirmed from the DNA. TRBV12-2 is tagged as a pseudogene. CDR3 length: 17 amino acids. Written as DNA, the CDR3 is TGTGCAAGTCGCTTTCTAGCGGGAGATGAATACACCGGGGAGCTGTTTTTT. Amino acids: CASRFLAGDEYTGELFF.

The chain joins TRBV5-1 to TRBJ2-1; a possible D gene is TRBD2 (6 bases). V lost 1 base and J 3 bases, leaving 11 bases between the germline ends. The CDR3 runs 15 residues. The V gene's germline CDR1 is SGHRS and CDR2 YFSETQ. CDR3 sequence (DNA): TGCGCCAGCAGCTTGAGAGGGGACTTCTACAATGAGCAGTTCTTC. Protein product: CASSLRGDFYNEQFF.

The rearrangement uses TRBV19 and TRBJ1-5; the match to TRBD1 covers 10 bases. CDR1 and CDR2 from the germline V gene are LNHDA and SQIVND (reference sequence). CDR3 size: 17 residues. With 6 bases clipped from V and 7 bases from J, the junction kept 15 bases outside the gene matches. CDR3 sequence reads: CASSQPGQGRFMQPQHF. The CDR3 nucleotides are TGTGCCAGTAGCCAACCGGGACAGGGGCGTTTCATGCAGCCCCAGCATTTT.

This chain joins TRBV19 and TRBJ1-1; D unresolved. This CDR3 comprises 13 residues. Germline V gene data show CDR1 as LNHDA and CDR2 as SQIVND (reference sequence). Between the trimmed V and J ends, which lost 7 bases and 6 bases, there was a span of 15 bases. The CDR3, as DNA: TGTGCCAGTACTAGTGGAGGGAGGTCTGAAGCTTTCTTT. Its translation is CASTSGGRSEAFF.

This chain joins TRBV18 and TRBJ2-3, with 12 bases matching TRBD2. Per the germline V gene, CDR1 is KGHSH and CDR2 is LQKENI. Trimming took 3 bases from V and 4 from J; bases not matched to a gene: 5. The CDR3 sequence is 16 residues long. The CDR3 DNA follows: TGTGCCAGCTCACCCCGGACTAGCGGGAACGCAGATACGCAGTATTTT. Its translation is CASSPRTSGNADTQYF.

The rearrangement joins TRBV12-2 to TRBJ2-1; the table gives TRBD2 as D, unverified against the DNA. TRBV12-2 is annotated as a pseudogene. CDR3 length: 19 residues. DNA for the CDR3: TGTGCAAGTCGCTTAACCGCACGGACTAGCGGGAGAGGGGGCTGTGAGCAGTTCTTC. Encoded protein: CASRLTARTSGRGGCEQFF.

The rearrangement joins TRBV5-1 to TRBJ2-1; 8 nucleotides align to TRBD2. This CDR3 spans 16 amino acids. Germline V CDR1 and CDR2: SGHRS, YFSETQ. J was trimmed by 2 bases and V by 6 bases; bases with no gene match: 10. Here the CDR3 DNA reads TGCGCCAGCACTCGCGGGAGGCCCTCCACCTACAATGAGCAGTTCTTC. Amino acids: CASTRGRPSTYNEQFF. The full variable domain, with the rest looked up from reference TRBV5-1 and TRBJ2-1, is KAGVTQTPRYLIKTRGQQVTLSCSPISGHRSVSWYQQTPGQGLQFLFEYFSETQRNKGNFPGRFSGRQFSNSRSEMNVSTLELGDSALYLCASTRGRPSTYNEQFFGPGTRLTVL.

The chain recombines TRBV5-3 with TRBJ2-1; 8 nucleotides line up with TRBD1. TRBV5-3 qualifies as an ORF whose function is uncertain. V lost 6 bases, J lost 0 bases, and 14 bases stayed unmatched. There are 18 residues in the CDR3. The CDR3 loop is CARTPGQGHWGSYNEQFF. CDR3 bases: TGTGCCAGAACCCCCGGACAGGGCCACTGGGGCTCCTACAATGAGCAGTTCTTC.

This chain links TRBV28 with TRBJ1-4, with a weak D call TRBD1 (5 bases). V shed 6 bases and J shed 0 bases, with 11 bases lying between them. The V gene's germline CDR1 is MDHEN and CDR2 SYDVKM. The CDR3 consists of 15 residues. As DNA, the CDR3 is TGTGCCAGCAGAAGACAGCATGCAACTAATGAAAAACTGTTTTTT. Translation gives CASRRQHATNEKLFF. The variable domain in full, with the rest retrieved from reference TRBV28 and TRBJ1-4, is DVKVTQSSRYLVKRTGEKVFLECVQDMDHENMFWYRQDPGLGLRLIYFSYDVKMKEKGDIPEGYSVSREKKERFSLILESASTNQTSMYLCASRRQHATNEKLFFGSGTQLSVL.

The V gene is TRBV2, the J gene TRBJ1-6; D ambiguous. The germline CDR1 and CDR2 sequences are SNHLY and FYNNEI. V lost 4 bases and J lost 1, with 11 bases in between. The CDR3 totals 16 residues. The CDR3 DNA follows: TGTGCCAGCAGTGCAGAAAGCGGTTCCTATAATTCACCCCTCCACTTT. This sequence encodes CASSAESGSYNSPLHF.

The J gene is TRBJ2-5, the V gene TRBV5-6, with 8 bases aligning to TRBD1. This CDR3 spans 15 amino acids. Trimming at V came to 1 base and at J to 6 bases, leaving 8 bases not matched to a gene. Germline V gives CDR1 SGHDT, CDR2 YYEEEE. CDR3 residues: CASSLSDRDGKTQYF. The CDR3 DNA reads TGTGCCAGCAGCTTGTCGGACAGGGACGGAAAGACCCAGTACTTC.

This chain uses TRBV5-1 with TRBJ1-4; no reliable D call. V lost 0 bases and J lost 1, with 7 bases in between. Germline V gene lookup returns CDR1 SGHRS and CDR2 YFSETQ. The CDR3 length is 15 residues. The CDR3 DNA is TGCGCCAGCAGCTTGGGGGCAGGAACTAATGAAAAACTGTTTTTT. Translation gives CASSLGAGTNEKLFF.

The rearrangement uses TRBV25-1 and TRBJ1-5; a possible D gene is TRBD1 (6 bases). The V gene lost 7 bases and the J gene lost 2 bases, with 12 bases spanning the gap. The CDR3 has 14 residues. Per the germline V gene, CDR1 is MGHDK and CDR2 is SYGVNS. The CDR3 DNA sequence: TGTGCCAGCACCCCCCCAGGGGGCAATCAGCCCCAGCATTTT. Protein sequence: CASTPPGGNQPQHF.

Of note for this clone: A read error may account for a junction end that differs from germline. The chain employs TRBV13 and TRBJ2-5; 9 bases align to TRBD1. Germline CDR1 and CDR2: PRHDT and FYEKMQ (reference sequence). The CDR3 is made up of 15 amino acids. CDR3 nucleotide sequence: TGTGCCAGCAGCCTAGGGACAGGGTACCAAGAGACCCAGTACTTC. Its translation is CASSLGTGYQETQYF.

The V gene is TRBV10-3, the J gene TRBJ2-1; TRBD2 matches 9 bases. This CDR3 contains 17 residues. CDR1 is ENHRY, CDR2 SYGVKD, per germline. J was trimmed by 9 bases and V by 2 bases; bases with no gene match: 14. CDR3 DNA: TGTGCCATCAGTGAGACCTACTCGGGGGGCGGGAGGGTTGAGCAGTTCTTC. This encodes CAISETYSGGGRVEQFF.